The 13 T cell receptor beta chains below were found in one sample sequenced in a study of CD8+ T cells in alopecia areata. RNA was extracted and reverse transcribed into cDNA as the sequencing template. Sequenced by immunoSEQ multiplex PCR; TCRdb stores in-frame clones only, minus some. The top ten clones hold roughly 25% of a sample with 100,000 to 120,000 clones, 50% to 60% of them seen once. Sequenced input: NKG2D-low CD8+ T cells sorted from blood. The receptor set was obtained from a human donor with alopecia areata.

The CDR3: CASSVRSRGGTEAFF. In DNA, the CDR3 is TGTGCCAGCAGTGTACGGTCCCGGGGGGGCACTGAAGCTTTCTTT. The chain employs TRBV6-1 and TRBJ1-1; tentatively, D is TRBD1 (5 bases). CDR3 size: 15 residues. The V end lost 4 bases, the J end lost 4 bases, and 16 bases lay between the germline ends. CDR1 is MNHNS, CDR2 SASEGT, per germline.

This clone appeared a few times. The chain combines TRBV7-8 with TRBJ2-3; 12 nucleotides line up with TRBD2. The V gene end was trimmed by 1 base and the J gene end by 7 bases; junction bases not matched to a gene: 9. This CDR3 is built from 17 residues. Germline lookup yields CDR1 SGHVS and CDR2 FQNEAQ. DNA of the CDR3: TGTGCCAGCAGCTTAGAGCTTCTAGCGGGAGGGATAAATACGCAGTATTTT. Its protein is CASSLELLAGGINTQYF.

The V gene is TRBV19, the J gene TRBJ2-1; TRBD2 aligns across 8 bases. Germline trimming cut 4 bases from V and 7 bases from J; bases unmatched to any gene: 3. CDR1 LNHDA and CDR2 SQIVND come from the germline V gene (reference sequence). The CDR3 sequence is 13 residues long. This CDR3 is CASSTGLGNEQFF. CDR3 sequence (DNA): TGTGCCAGTAGTACGGGACTAGGGAATGAGCAGTTCTTC. The whole variable domain, filled in from reference TRBV19 and TRBJ2-1, reads DGGITQSPKYLFRKEGQNVTLSCEQNLNHDAMYWYRQDPGQGLRLIYYSQIVNDFQKGDIAEGYSVSREKKESFPLTVTSAQKNPTAFYLCASSTGLGNEQFFGPGTRLTVL.

The chain has TRBV2 and TRBJ2-1; D not certain. V shed 6 bases and J shed 5 bases, with 8 bases lying between them. Germline V lookup: CDR1 SNHLY, CDR2 FYNNEI. The CDR3 sequence is 12 residues long. Here the CDR3 reads CASRGLDNEQFF. The DNA for the CDR3 is TGTGCCAGCAGAGGGCTGGACAATGAGCAGTTCTTC. The variable domain in full, completed from reference TRBV2 and TRBJ2-1, reads EPEVTQTPSHQVTQMGQEVILRCVPISNHLYFYWYRQILGQKVEFLVSFYNNEISEKSEIFDDQFSVERPDGSNFTLKIRSTKLEDSAMYFCASRGLDNEQFFGPGTRLTVL.

The chain employs TRBV7-6 and TRBJ2-1; D could derive from TRBD1 or TRBD2 (6 bases each). V gave up 7 bases and J gave up 5 bases, with 12 bases separating them. Germline V gene sequence: CDR1 SGHVS, CDR2 FNYEAQ. The CDR3 has 13 residues. The CDR3 bases are TGTGCCAGCAAGGGGGGCTGGGACAATGAGCAGTTCTTC. Residues: CASKGGWDNEQFF.

This clone was detected only once. The chain recombines TRBV6-1 with TRBJ1-1, with 9 bases aligning to TRBD1. V lost 5 bases and J lost 11; bases outside the gene matches: 3. From germline, CDR1 is MNHNS and CDR2 SASEGT. The CDR3 runs 11 residues. This chain's CDR3 is CASSWDRVAFF. The CDR3 coding sequence is TGTGCCAGCAGTTGGGACAGGGTCGCTTTCTTT.

The chain combines TRBV6-1 with TRBJ1-5; weak D call: TRBD1 (5 bases). The CDR3 totals 16 residues. V was pared by 2 bases and J by 7 bases, with 18 bases between. Germline V gene lookup returns CDR1 MNHNS and CDR2 SASEGT. Written as DNA, the CDR3 is TGTGCCAGCAGTGAATCGGTGGGGCAGGGAAGCCAGCCCCAGCATTTT. Protein: CASSESVGQGSQPQHF.

Of note for this clone: Distinct nucleotide sequences in the sample also encode this CDR3. The V call is TRBV27, the J call TRBJ1-5; D gene uncertain. The germline gives CDR1 MNHEY, CDR2 SMNVEV (reference sequence). The CDR3 extends over 13 amino acids. Trimming stripped 4 bases from V and 4 bases from J, with 8 bases between. CDR3 protein: CASSSGRNQPQHF. CDR3 nucleotides: TGTGCCAGCAGTTCCGGTCGGAATCAGCCCCAGCATTTT.

This chain connects TRBV6-6 to TRBJ1-2; D remains unclear. Per germline, CDR1 MNHNY and CDR2 SVGAGI (reference sequence). Between the trimmed V and J ends, which lost 5 bases and 4 bases, there was a span of 14 bases. The CDR3 has 14 amino acids. The chain's CDR3 is CASSQTHEGYGYTF. The DNA of the CDR3 is TGTGCCAGCAGTCAAACCCACGAAGGCTATGGCTACACCTTC.

Only a few counts were recorded for this clone. This chain joins TRBV7-9 and TRBJ2-1; D unresolved. Germline V gives CDR1 SEHNR, CDR2 FQNEAQ (reference sequence). CDR3 length equals 13 residues. Trimming removed 4 bases from V and 10 bases from J, with 14 bases in between. CDR3 coding DNA: TGTGCCAGCAGCTCCCCCTTATTGCGAGAGCAGTTCTTC. Residues: CASSSPLLREQFF.

This clone appeared a few times. V is TRBV5-4 and J is TRBJ1-1; D ambiguous. The CDR3 loop spans 13 amino acids. V was clipped by 3 bases and J by 4 bases, with 10 bases between them. Germline loops: CDR1 SGHNT, CDR2 YYREEE (reference sequence). In nucleotides, the CDR3 is TGTGCCAGCAGCTCGACGGAAACCACTGAAGCTTTCTTT. As protein: CASSSTETTEAFF.

The chain links TRBV7-9 to TRBJ2-3, with 8 bases fitting TRBD2. Per germline, CDR1 SEHNR and CDR2 FQNEAQ (reference sequence). The V and J ends lost 1 base and 7 bases, in that order; junction bases with no gene match: 10. The CDR3 has 16 amino acids. The CDR3: CASSLEDSGRRNTQYF. The DNA of the CDR3 is TGTGCCAGCAGCTTAGAGGACAGCGGGAGACGAAATACGCAGTATTTT.

The chain combines TRBV6-5 with TRBJ2-5; 9 bases are shared with TRBD2. Germline V gene sequence: CDR1 MNHEY, CDR2 SVGAGI. Germline trimming cut 2 bases from V and 4 bases from J; bases unmatched to any gene: 8. The CDR3 length is 16 residues. In nucleotides, the CDR3 is TGTGCCAGCAGTTACCAGCGGCGGGAGGGGGGAGAGACCCAGTACTTC. It codes for CASSYQRREGGETQYF.